This T cell receptor beta chain was obtained from a study of blood T cells in healthy people across ages. Regarding the study as a whole: Nothing was known about donor CMV status, and this possibly confounded expanded clonotype changes. When set beside aged donors, long-lived donors presented more naive CD4+ cells and higher diversity. Observed TCR beta diversity showed a strong correlation with the percentage of naive T cells as measured by flow cytometry.

A sample-barcoded 5' primer and a J-beta primer mix were used in a second PCR of roughly 7 to 11 cycles. Every sample produced at least 2.5 million CDR3-containing paired-end reads. TCRdb re-analysed the 5' RACE reads in MiXCR, keeping a single row per CDR3 protein. This table has some 880,000 distinct CDR3 sequences, 35% to 40% appearing once. On this clonotype itself: Its antigen is not known.

The CDR3 sequence is 11 residues long. This receptor was taken from a young man in good health. V and J are TRBV12-3 or TRBV12-4 and TRBJ1-3; possible D gene TRBD1, 6 bases. Sample: blood. The CDR3 sequence is CAGRGGNTIYF. In DNA form, the CDR3 reads TGTGCAGGCAGGGGCGGAAACACCATATATTTT.